The 8 T cell receptor beta chains given below trace back to one sample, sequenced in a study of cytomegalovirus exposure and HLA in healthy donors. PCR involved 60 Vbeta and 13 Jbeta primers. The method was immunoSEQ multiplex PCR; TCRdb's version includes in-frame clones alone and lacks a portion of them. The sample holds around 71,000 clones, about 60% seen once. The source material was PBMCs. The receptors were sampled from a man aged 25-40 years in good health and CMV-seropositive.

This clone was seen only once. The J gene is TRBJ2-3, the V gene TRBV19; D is perhaps TRBD1 (6 bases). The CDR3 is made up of 14 amino acids. Per germline, CDR1 LNHDA and CDR2 SQIVND (reference sequence). Deletions cut 7 bases from V and 2 bases from J, with 13 bases between. The CDR3 reads CASTLTGLTDTQYF. DNA for the CDR3: TGTGCCAGTACGTTGACAGGCCTCACAGATACGCAGTATTTT.

The rearrangement links TRBV5-1 to TRBJ2-3, with TRBD2 identical over 9 bases. The CDR3 is 18 amino acids. Germline V CDR1 and CDR2: SGHRS, YFSETQ. V shed 4 bases and J 5 bases; nucleotides not matched to a gene: 17. The CDR3 reads CASSGGLAGPNPQDTQYF. CDR3 nucleotide sequence: TGCGCCAGCAGCGGAGGTCTAGCGGGGCCCAATCCGCAAGATACGCAGTATTTT.

The V and J genes are TRBV16 and TRBJ2-7, with 10 bases fitting TRBD1. The V and J ends lost 2 bases and 7 bases, in that order; junction bases with no gene match: 5. The CDR3 is 14 amino acids. CDR1 is KGHSY and CDR2 is FQNENV in the germline V gene. The CDR3 DNA sequence: TGTGCCAGCAGCCAACCGGGACAGGGGATAGAGCAGTACTTC. Translation gives CASSQPGQGIEQYF.

This sequence joins TRBV7-3 and TRBJ2-5; the match to TRBD1 covers 8 bases. CDR3 length: 17 residues. Per the germline V gene, CDR1 is SGHTA and CDR2 is FQGTGA. J gave up 1 base and V 2 bases, and 9 bases lay outside the gene matches. The CDR3 nucleotides read TGTGCCAGCAGCTTACAGGGGACAGGAGTTGGCCAAGAGACCCAGTACTTC. It codes for CASSLQGTGVGQETQYF.

The chain carries TRBV30 and TRBJ2-5; 10 nucleotides agree with TRBD2. Germline V gives CDR1 GTSNPN, CDR2 SVGIG (reference sequence). CDR3 length: 18 residues. J gave up 5 bases and V 4 bases, and 19 bases lay outside the gene matches. The CDR3 coding sequence is TGTGCCTGGACCCGAGGAACCGGGACTAGCGAACGTATGGAGACCCAGTACTTC. This codes for CAWTRGTGTSERMETQYF.

The sample holds a few counts of this clone. CDR3 sequence (DNA): TGTGCCAGCAGTGGGGGGCATGGTAGCGGGAGGGTCTCCTACGAGCAGTACTTC. It codes for CASSGGHGSGRVSYEQYF. The V and J genes are TRBV7-2 and TRBJ2-7, with TRBD2 identical over 11 bases. There are 18 residues in the CDR3. V shed 6 bases and J 0 bases; nucleotides not matched to a gene: 13. CDR1 is SGHTA and CDR2 is FQGNSA in the germline V gene. The full variable domain, rest sourced from reference TRBV7-2 and TRBJ2-7, is GAGVSQSPSNKVTEKGKDVELRCDPISGHTALYWYRQSLGQGLEFLIYFQGNSAPDKSGLPSDRFSAERTGGSVSTLTIQRTQQEDSAVYLCASSGGHGSGRVSYEQYFGPGTRLTVT.

V gene TRBV14 combines with J gene TRBJ1-4; D ambiguous. CDR1 and CDR2 (germline): SGHDN, FVKESK. The CDR3 sequence is 15 residues long. Trimming stripped 1 base from V and 7 bases from J, with 13 bases between. The CDR3 loop is CASSQVPSGSEKLFF. The CDR3 DNA is TGTGCCAGCAGCCAAGTCCCGTCGGGGTCTGAAAAACTGTTTTTT.

This clone was seen a handful of times. This chain joins TRBV2 and TRBJ2-3, with 8 bases that match TRBD2. After removal of 4 bases from V and 3 bases from J, the junction contained 3 bases not matched to a gene. This CDR3 region has 14 residues. Germline values: CDR1 SNHLY, CDR2 FYNNEI. In DNA form, the CDR3 reads TGTGCCAGCAGTGGGACTAGCCGAACAGATACGCAGTATTTT. This codes for CASSGTSRTDTQYF.